One sample yielded the 15 T cell receptor beta chains listed below, sequenced in a study of shared clonotypes between healthy human individuals. Using immunoSEQ multiplex PCR, the repertoire was profiled, and TCRdb retains in-frame clones only, with some absent. The data hold 400,000 or so clones, with 90% to 98% observed a single time. Sequencing was performed on memory CD8+ T cells sorted from blood. The subset denotes: CD45RO+ cells pooled with CCR7-negative TemRA cells. The source is a man in his thirties or forties in good health.

The rearrangement uses TRBV9 and TRBJ2-7; TRBD1 might be the D (6 bases). Germline V gene sequence: CDR1 SGDLS, CDR2 YYNGEE. V gave up 5 bases and J gave up 2 bases, with 17 bases separating them. CDR3 length equals 15 residues. Here the CDR3 reads CASSVGDIWTYEQYF. The CDR3 DNA is TGTGCCAGCAGTGTTGGGGACATCTGGACCTACGAGCAGTACTTC.

The chain employs TRBV2 and TRBJ2-7, with TRBD1 as a possible D gene (5 bases). CDR1 and CDR2 from the germline V gene are SNHLY and FYNNEI. V was shortened by 7 bases and J by 3 bases, with 10 bases between the two germline ends. The CDR3 is 12 residues long. The CDR3 sequence is CASTSGIYEQYF. The CDR3 DNA follows: TGTGCCAGCACCTCAGGGATCTACGAGCAGTACTTC.

The chain recombines TRBV5-1 with TRBJ1-3; no clear D. The V gene lost 4 bases and the J gene lost 0 bases, with 11 bases spanning the gap. The CDR3 has 15 residues. Per the germline V gene, CDR1 is SGHRS and CDR2 is YFSETQ. CDR3 residues: CASSPGLSSGNTIYF. CDR3 in DNA: TGCGCCAGCAGCCCCGGACTGAGCTCTGGAAACACCATATATTTT.

V usage is TRBV2 and J usage is TRBJ2-7; D gene ambiguous. The CDR3 covers 12 residues. From germline, CDR1 is SNHLY and CDR2 FYNNEI. Trimming took off 7 bases at V and 0 bases at J, with 7 bases between the two ends. The CDR3 region has the DNA TGTGCCAGCACCGTATTCTCCTACGAGCAGTACTTC. Amino acids: CASTVFSYEQYF.

This clone was counted only a few times. V usage is TRBV6-4 and J usage is TRBJ2-6; D remains unclear. Looked up from germline, CDR1 is MRHNA and CDR2 is SNTAGT. V dropped 0 bases and J dropped 0 bases, with 3 bases sitting between them. CDR3 length: 15 residues. The DNA for the CDR3 is TGTGCCAGCAGTGACTCGAGCTCTGGGGCCAACGTCCTGACTTTC. Protein sequence: CASSDSSSGANVLTF.

CDR3: CASSLGTGPLQETQYF. The CDR3 nucleotides read TGCGCCAGCAGCTTGGGAACGGGTCCCCTTCAAGAGACCCAGTACTTC. This chain links TRBV5-1 with TRBJ2-5; D gene unclear. V was shortened by 0 bases and J by 2 bases, with 14 bases between the two germline ends. The CDR3 sequence is 16 residues long. Germline V gene data show CDR1 as SGHRS and CDR2 as YFSETQ.

The V gene is TRBV19, the J gene TRBJ2-1; 7 nucleotides line up with TRBD2. Germline CDR1 reads LNHDA; CDR2 reads SQIVND (reference sequence). Trimming cost V 6 bases and J 10 bases; bases outside gene matches: 18. CDR3 size: 16 residues. As DNA, the CDR3 is TGTGCCAGTAGCAAAGCTAGCGGACCCCTGAAACGGGAGCAGTTCTTC. Its translation: CASSKASGPLKREQFF.

The CDR3 DNA sequence: TGCAGCGTTGTTGCGGGGCAGGGAATGGCCACCGGGGAGCTGTTTTTT. Translating it yields CSVVAGQGMATGELFF. The chain has TRBV29-1 and TRBJ2-2; perhaps TRBD2 as D (6 bases). The CDR3 has 16 residues. CDR1 and CDR2 from the germline V gene are SQVTM and ANQGSEA. V dropped 4 bases and J dropped 4 bases, with 19 bases sitting between them.

The gene calls are TRBV2 and TRBJ2-7; the D gene could be TRBD1 or TRBD2 (6 bases each). Germline CDR1 is SNHLY and CDR2 is FYNNEI. The CDR3 spans 14 residues. Trimming left V 7 bases short and J 2 bases short, with 15 bases between. CDR3 in DNA: TGTGCCAGCAAACAAAGGGGGGTTACCTACGAGCAGTACTTC. This sequence encodes CASKQRGVTYEQYF.

The V and J genes are TRBV11-2 and TRBJ2-7, with TRBD2 matching over 15 bases. CDR1 and CDR2 (germline): SGHAT, FQNNGV. The CDR3 is made up of 16 amino acids. V was clipped by 3 bases and J by 6 bases; unmatched bases: 6. The CDR3 protein is CASSLGLAGGRVEQYF. The CDR3 nucleotides are TGTGCCAGCAGCTTGGGACTAGCGGGAGGTCGGGTCGAGCAGTACTTC.

The chain combines TRBV18 with TRBJ2-3; TRBD1 might be the D (5 bases). Germline V gene sequence: CDR1 KGHSH, CDR2 LQKENI. Trimming removed 5 bases from V and 1 base from J, with 13 bases in between. The CDR3 spans 15 residues. The CDR3 coding sequence is TGTGCCAGCTCATTTAGTGCCAGGGGCACAGATACGCAGTATTTT. This translates into CASSFSARGTDTQYF.

The table lists this clone with a count of one. The chain combines TRBV27 with TRBJ2-7; either TRBD1 or TRBD2 may supply D (6 bases each). This CDR3 spans 15 amino acids. V lost 4 bases and J lost 3, with 16 bases in between. CDR1 is MNHEY, CDR2 SMNVEV, per germline (reference sequence). The CDR3 here is CASSSTGANNYEQYF. For the CDR3, the DNA is TGTGCCAGCAGTTCGACGGGGGCCAACAACTACGAGCAGTACTTC.

The genes are TRBV10-3 and TRBJ2-3, with 7 bases fitting TRBD2. The CDR3 spans 18 residues. The ends lost 0 bases at V and 3 bases at J; junction bases unmatched: 12. Per germline, CDR1 ENHRY and CDR2 SYGVKD. CDR3 in amino acids: CAISESGQAGSQTDTQYF. The CDR3 DNA is TGTGCCATCAGTGAGTCGGGGCAAGCGGGATCGCAGACAGATACGCAGTATTTT.

The V call is TRBV5-1, the J call TRBJ2-7; TRBD1 agrees at 9 bases. This CDR3 contains 14 residues. Germline V CDR1 and CDR2: SGHRS, YFSETQ. V shed 4 bases, J shed 4 bases, and the junction held 6 bases outside the gene matches. The CDR3 coding sequence is TGCGCCAGCAGCCAGGACAGGGGAAGGTACGAGCAGTACTTC. Residues: CASSQDRGRYEQYF. Together with reference TRBV5-1 and TRBJ2-7, the CDR3 gives the full variable domain: KAGVTQTPRYLIKTRGQQVTLSCSPISGHRSVSWYQQTPGQGLQFLFEYFSETQRNKGNFPGRFSGRQFSNSRSEMNVSTLELGDSALYLCASSQDRGRYEQYFGPGTRLTVT.

The gene calls are TRBV7-3 and TRBJ2-5; no clear D. The CDR3 spans 13 residues. Trimming removed 1 base at V and 0 bases at J, with 3 bases between. In germline, CDR1 is SGHTA, CDR2 FQGTGA. The CDR3 reads CASSLIHQETQYF. In DNA form, the CDR3 reads TGTGCCAGCAGCTTAATCCACCAAGAGACCCAGTACTTC.